This TCR beta chain emerged from a study of metastatic and nonmetastatic thyroid tumors (dated by TCRdb to between 2020 and 2021). General notes on the study: Repertoires were compared across peripheral blood and tumor or nodule tissue samples from malignant and benign thyroid patients. The paper's findings and limits, for the study overall: TCR beta diversity was reported as significantly higher in malignant tumors than in benign nodules, in both blood and tumor samples.

This clone was counted at least ten times. The antigen it binds to is not known. The input lacks base qualities; no much larger clone sits a single base away. Before undergoing thyroid surgery, none of the patients had been given any kind of treatment. The study retrospectively analysed patient clinical samples collected from about 2012 to 2018 using T-cell receptor beta sequencing. Library preparation was by PCR. The sequencing machine was an Illumina HiSeq 4000. High-throughput sequencing was used to profile the TCR beta-chain CDR3 region of each patient. Per the authors' processing: Drawing on CDR3 differences between clinicopathological groups, the researchers built a classifier meant to tell apart patients with distant-metastatic papillary thyroid cancer. The Shannon index was used to measure repertoire diversity, and the Morisita-Horn index was used to measure how similar tumor and blood repertoires were. TCRdb trimmed public reads at Q25 via fastp, called clones via MiXCR and kept in-frame beta chains. These V and J calls are TCRdb output, not the study's own analysis. This sample gives more than 14,000 clones in total; 20% to 25% of them show up just once. Roughly 8% of the sample is held by the ten biggest clonotypes.

Counted from cysteine to phenylalanine, this CDR3 has 14 amino acids. Of the read, only the CDR3 DNA is kept; its 42 bases are in frame from base 1. CDR1 is given as DFQATT and CDR2 as SNEGSKA, both from the germline V gene (reference sequence). The junction shows trimming of 3 bases on V and 3 bases on J, plus 11 bases between the germline ends. The source is a female donor with papillary thyroid cancer or a benign thyroid nodule (not recorded which). Some clones in this sample may be carry-over from other donors' samples. The sequencing sample was made of tumor tissue. Here the chain combines TRBV20-1 and TRBJ1-4; TRBD1 could be the D gene, as 6 bases match. This receptor carries the CDR3 CSASDGQPNEKLFF. The nucleotide sequence reads as follows: TGCAGTGCTAGTGATGGACAGCCTAATGAAAAACTGTTTTTT.